The 2 T cell receptor beta chains given below trace back to one sample, sequenced in a study of immune evolution from preneoplasia to lung adenocarcinoma. Here immunoSEQ multiplex PCR was the method, and the copy in TCRdb shows in-frame clones only, minus some. The table shows about 900 clones, with over 75% occurring only once. The specimen sequenced was FFPE tissue from an adenomatous hyperplasia lung lesion. The subset is: atypical adenomatous hyperplasia (AAH), lung preneoplasia. Receptor source: a person between 55 and 80 years old with lung adenocarcinoma.

There are a few counts of this clone. The chain joins TRBV28 to TRBJ2-5; 14 nucleotides agree with TRBD2. The J segment lost 5 bases and the V segment lost 5 bases, leaving 7 bases of the junction unmatched. The V gene's germline CDR1 is MDHEN and CDR2 SYDVKM. The CDR3 sequence is 16 residues long. CDR3 DNA: TGTGCCAGCAGTCCAATGGGACTAGCGGGGGCCGAGACCCAGTACTTC. Its protein is CASSPMGLAGAETQYF.

This CDR3 reads CSVLDGANTEAFF. CDR3 in DNA: TGCAGCGTTCTGGACGGAGCGAACACTGAAGCTTTCTTT. The chain combines TRBV29-1 with TRBJ1-1; D is ambiguous. The CDR3 is made up of 13 amino acids. Between the trimmed V and J ends, which lost 5 bases and 1 base, there was a span of 11 bases. Germline V gives CDR1 SQVTM, CDR2 ANQGSEA.